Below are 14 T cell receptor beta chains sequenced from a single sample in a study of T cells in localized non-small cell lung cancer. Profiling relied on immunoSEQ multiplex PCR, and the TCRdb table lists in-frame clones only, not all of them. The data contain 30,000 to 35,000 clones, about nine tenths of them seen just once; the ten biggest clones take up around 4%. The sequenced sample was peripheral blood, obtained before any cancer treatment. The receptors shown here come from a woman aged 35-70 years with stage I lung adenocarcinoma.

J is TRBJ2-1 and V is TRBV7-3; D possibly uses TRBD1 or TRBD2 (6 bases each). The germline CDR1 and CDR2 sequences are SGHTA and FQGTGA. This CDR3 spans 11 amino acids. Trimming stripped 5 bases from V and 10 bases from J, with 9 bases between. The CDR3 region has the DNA TGTGCCAGCAGCCTAGGGGGGGAGCAGTTCTTC. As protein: CASSLGGEQFF.

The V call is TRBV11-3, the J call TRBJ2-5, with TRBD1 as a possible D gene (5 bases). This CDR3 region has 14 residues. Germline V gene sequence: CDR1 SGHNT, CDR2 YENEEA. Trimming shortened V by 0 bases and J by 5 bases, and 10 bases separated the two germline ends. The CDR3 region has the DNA TGTGCCAGCAGCTTAGATGGGGCGGAGGAGACCCAGTACTTC. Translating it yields CASSLDGAEETQYF.

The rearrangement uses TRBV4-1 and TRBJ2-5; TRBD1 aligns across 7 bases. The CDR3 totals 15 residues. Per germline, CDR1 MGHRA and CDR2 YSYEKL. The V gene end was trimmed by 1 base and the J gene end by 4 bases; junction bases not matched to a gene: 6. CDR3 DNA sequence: TGCGCCAGCAGCCAAGGCCAGGGGGTAGGAGAGACCCAGTACTTC. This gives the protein CASSQGQGVGETQYF.

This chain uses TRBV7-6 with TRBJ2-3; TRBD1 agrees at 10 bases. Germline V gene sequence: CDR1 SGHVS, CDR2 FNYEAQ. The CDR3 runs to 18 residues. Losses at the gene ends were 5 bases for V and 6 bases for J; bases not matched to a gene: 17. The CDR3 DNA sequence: TGTGCCAGCAGCCCCGAAGGGGGACAGGGGTCTTTTTTGGATACGCAGTATTTT. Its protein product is CASSPEGGQGSFLDTQYF.

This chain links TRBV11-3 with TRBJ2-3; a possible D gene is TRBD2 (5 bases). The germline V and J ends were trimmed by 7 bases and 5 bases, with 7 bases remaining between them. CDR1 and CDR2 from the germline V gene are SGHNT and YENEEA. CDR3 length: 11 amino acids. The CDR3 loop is CASIEGDTQYF. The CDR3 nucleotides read TGTGCCAGCATAGAGGGAGATACGCAGTATTTT.

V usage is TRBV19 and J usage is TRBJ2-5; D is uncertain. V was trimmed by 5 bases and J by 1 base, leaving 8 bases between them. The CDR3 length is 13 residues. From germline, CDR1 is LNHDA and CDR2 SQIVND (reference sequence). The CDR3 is CASSAGAQETQYF. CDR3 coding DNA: TGTGCCAGTAGTGCAGGAGCCCAAGAGACCCAGTACTTC.

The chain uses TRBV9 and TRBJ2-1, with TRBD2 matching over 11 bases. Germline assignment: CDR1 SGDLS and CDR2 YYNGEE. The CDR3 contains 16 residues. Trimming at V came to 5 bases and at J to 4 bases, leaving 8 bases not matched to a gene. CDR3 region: CASRPDGTSGYNEQFF. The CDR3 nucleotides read TGTGCCAGCAGACCGGACGGGACTAGCGGTTACAATGAGCAGTTCTTC.

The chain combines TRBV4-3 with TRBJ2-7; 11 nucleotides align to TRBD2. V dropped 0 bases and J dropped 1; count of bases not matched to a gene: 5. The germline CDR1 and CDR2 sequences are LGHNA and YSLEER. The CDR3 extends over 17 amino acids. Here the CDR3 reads CASSQDVSGGASYEQYF. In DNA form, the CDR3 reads TGCGCCAGCAGCCAAGATGTTAGCGGGGGGGCATCCTACGAGCAGTACTTC.

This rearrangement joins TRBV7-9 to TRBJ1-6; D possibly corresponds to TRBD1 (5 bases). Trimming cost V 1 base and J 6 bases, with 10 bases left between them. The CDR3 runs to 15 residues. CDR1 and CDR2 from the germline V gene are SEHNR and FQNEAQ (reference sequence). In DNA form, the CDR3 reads TGTGCCAGCAGCTTAGTGGGGGGGACTAATTCACCCCTCCACTTT. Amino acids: CASSLVGGTNSPLHF.

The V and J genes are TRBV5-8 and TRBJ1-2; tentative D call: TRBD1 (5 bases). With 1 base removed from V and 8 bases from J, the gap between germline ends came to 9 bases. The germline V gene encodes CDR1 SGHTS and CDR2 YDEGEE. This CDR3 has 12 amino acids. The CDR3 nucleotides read TGTGCCAGCAGCTTGATGGGGGTGGGCTACACCTTC. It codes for CASSLMGVGYTF.

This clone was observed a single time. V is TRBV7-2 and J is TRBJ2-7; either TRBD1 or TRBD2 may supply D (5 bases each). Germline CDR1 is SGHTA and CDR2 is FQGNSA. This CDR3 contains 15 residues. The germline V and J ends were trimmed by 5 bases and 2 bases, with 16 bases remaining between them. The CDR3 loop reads CASSKAQGRTYEQYF. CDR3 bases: TGTGCCAGCAGCAAAGCCCAGGGACGAACCTACGAGCAGTACTTC.

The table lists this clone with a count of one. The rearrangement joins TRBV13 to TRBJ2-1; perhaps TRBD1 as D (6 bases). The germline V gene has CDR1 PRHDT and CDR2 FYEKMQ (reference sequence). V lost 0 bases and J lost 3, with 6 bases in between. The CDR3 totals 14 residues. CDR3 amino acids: CASSLGQGYNEQFF. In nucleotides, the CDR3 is TGTGCCAGCAGCTTAGGACAGGGCTACAATGAGCAGTTCTTC.

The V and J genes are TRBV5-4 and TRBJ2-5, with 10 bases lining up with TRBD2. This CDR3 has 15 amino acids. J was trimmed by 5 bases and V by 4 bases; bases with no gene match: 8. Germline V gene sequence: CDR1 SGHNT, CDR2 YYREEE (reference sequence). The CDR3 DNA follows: TGTGCCAGCAGCCTCATAGCGGGGGGCCATGAGACCCAGTACTTC. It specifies CASSLIAGGHETQYF.

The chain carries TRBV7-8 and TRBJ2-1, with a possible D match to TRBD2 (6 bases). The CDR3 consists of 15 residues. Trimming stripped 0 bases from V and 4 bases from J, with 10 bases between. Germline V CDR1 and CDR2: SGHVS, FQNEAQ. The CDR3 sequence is CASSLAEGTYNEQFF. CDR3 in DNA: TGTGCCAGCAGCTTAGCTGAGGGGACTTACAATGAGCAGTTCTTC.